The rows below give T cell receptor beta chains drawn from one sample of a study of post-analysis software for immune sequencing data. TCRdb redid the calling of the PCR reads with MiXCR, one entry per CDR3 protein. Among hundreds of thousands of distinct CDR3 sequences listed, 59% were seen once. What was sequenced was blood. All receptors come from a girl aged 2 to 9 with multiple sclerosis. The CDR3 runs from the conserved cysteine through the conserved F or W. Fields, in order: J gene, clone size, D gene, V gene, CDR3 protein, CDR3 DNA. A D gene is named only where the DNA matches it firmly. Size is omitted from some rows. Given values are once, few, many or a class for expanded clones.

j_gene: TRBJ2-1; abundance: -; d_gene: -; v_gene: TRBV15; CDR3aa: CATTASSYNEQFF; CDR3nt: TGTGCCACCACGGCGAGCTCCTACAATGAGCAGTTCTTC
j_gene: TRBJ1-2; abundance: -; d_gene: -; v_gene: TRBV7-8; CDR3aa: CASSLIRGGQENGYTF; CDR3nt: TGTGCCAGCAGCCTCATCCGGGGGGGTCAGGAGAATGGCTACACCTTC
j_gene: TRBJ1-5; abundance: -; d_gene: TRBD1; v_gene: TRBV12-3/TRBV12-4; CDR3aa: CASSASTGALNQPQHF; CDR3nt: TGTGCCAGCAGTGCTTCGACAGGGGCCCTCAATCAGCCCCAGCATTTT
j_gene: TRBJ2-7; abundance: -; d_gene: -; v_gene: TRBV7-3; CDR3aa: CASSKTGSHEQYF; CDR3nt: TGTGCCAGCAGCAAAACAGGGTCCCACGAGCAGTACTTC
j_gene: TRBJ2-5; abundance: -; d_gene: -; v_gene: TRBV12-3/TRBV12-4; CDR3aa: CASSPFSRETQYF; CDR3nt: TGTGCCAGCAGTCCCTTTAGCCGGGAGACCCAGTACTTC
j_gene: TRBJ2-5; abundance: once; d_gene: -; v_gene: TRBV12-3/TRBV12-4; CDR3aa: CASSRGKTETQYF; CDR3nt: TGTGCCAGCAGTAGGGGCAAAACAGAGACCCAGTACTTC
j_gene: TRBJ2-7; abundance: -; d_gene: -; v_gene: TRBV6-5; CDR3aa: CASSYSITSYEQYF; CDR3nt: TGTGCCAGCAGTTACTCGATAACTTCCTACGAGCAGTACTTC
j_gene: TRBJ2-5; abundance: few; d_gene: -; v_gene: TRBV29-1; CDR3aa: CSVDDSIQETQYF; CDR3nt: TGCAGCGTTGACGACAGCATCCAGGAGACCCAGTACTTC
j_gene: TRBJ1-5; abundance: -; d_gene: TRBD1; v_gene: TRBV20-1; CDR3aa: CSATTGGSLGSNQPQHF; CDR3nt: TGCAGTGCTACGACAGGGGGCTCCCTTGGGAGCAATCAGCCCCAGCATTTT
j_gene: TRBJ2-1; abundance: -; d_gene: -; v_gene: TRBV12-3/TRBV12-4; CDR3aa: CASRGTVNEQFF; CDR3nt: TGTGCCAGCAGGGGGACTGTCAATGAGCAGTTCTTC
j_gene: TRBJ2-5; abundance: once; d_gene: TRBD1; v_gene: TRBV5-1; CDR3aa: CASSFTGQGRNGKQYF; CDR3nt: TGCGCCAGCAGCTTTACGGGACAGGGAAGGAATGGGAAGCAGTACTTC
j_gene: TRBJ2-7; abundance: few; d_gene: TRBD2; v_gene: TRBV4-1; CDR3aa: CASSHTPSGRGYEQYF; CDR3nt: TGCGCCAGCAGCCACACACCTAGCGGGAGGGGTTACGAGCAGTACTTC
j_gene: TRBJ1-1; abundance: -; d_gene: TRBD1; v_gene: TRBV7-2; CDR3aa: CASSWLDRDSEAFF; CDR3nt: TGTGCCAGCAGCTGGTTGGACAGGGACTCTGAAGCTTTCTTT
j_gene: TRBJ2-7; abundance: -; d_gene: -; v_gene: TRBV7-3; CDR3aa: CASSDEAQGLQYF; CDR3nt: TGTGCCAGCAGCGACGAAGCCCAGGGTTTGCAGTACTTC
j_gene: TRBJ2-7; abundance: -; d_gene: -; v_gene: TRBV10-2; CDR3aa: CASSEDSDRPIFEQYF; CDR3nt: TGCGCCAGCAGTGAGGACTCGGACAGACCAATATTCGAGCAGTACTTC
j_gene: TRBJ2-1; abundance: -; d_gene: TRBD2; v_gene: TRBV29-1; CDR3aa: CSALLAGALRANEQFF; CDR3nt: TGCAGCGCCCTACTAGCGGGGGCGCTTCGTGCCAATGAGCAGTTCTTC
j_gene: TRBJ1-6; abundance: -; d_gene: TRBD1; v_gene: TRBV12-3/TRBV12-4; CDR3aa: CASSAPGQGFPPHF; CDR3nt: TGTGCCAGCAGTGCCCCGGGACAGGGTTTTCCTCCCCACTTT
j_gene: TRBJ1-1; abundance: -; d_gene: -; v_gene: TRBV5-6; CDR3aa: CASSLPGVPTEAFF; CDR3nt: TGTGCCAGCAGCTTACCAGGGGTTCCCACTGAAGCTTTCTTT
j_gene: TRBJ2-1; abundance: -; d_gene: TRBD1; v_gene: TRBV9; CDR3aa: CASSESNPGTGDNEQFF; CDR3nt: TGTGCCAGCAGCGAATCAAATCCCGGGACAGGGGACAATGAGCAGTTCTTC
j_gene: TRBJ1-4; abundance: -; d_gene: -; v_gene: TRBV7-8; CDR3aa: CASSLGAGSTEKLFF; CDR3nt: TGTGCCAGCAGCTTAGGTGCAGGCTCTACCGAAAAACTGTTTTTT
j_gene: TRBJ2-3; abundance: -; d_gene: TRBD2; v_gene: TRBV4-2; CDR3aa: CASSQDRASGTSQYF; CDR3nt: TGTGCCAGCAGCCAAGATAGGGCTAGCGGGACTTCGCAGTATTTT
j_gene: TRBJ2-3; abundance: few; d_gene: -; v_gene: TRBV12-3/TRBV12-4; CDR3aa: CASSLKPADFTDTQYF; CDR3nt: TGTGCCAGCAGTTTAAAACCAGCGGACTTCACAGATACGCAGTATTTT
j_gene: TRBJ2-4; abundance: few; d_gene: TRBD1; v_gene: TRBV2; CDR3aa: CASSVPGQGELAKNIQYF; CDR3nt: TGTGCCAGCAGCGTCCCGGGACAGGGCGAACTAGCCAAAAACATTCAGTACTTC
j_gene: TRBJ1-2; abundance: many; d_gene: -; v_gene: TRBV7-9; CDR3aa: CASSPVGRPYGYTF; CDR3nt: TGTGCCAGCAGCCCCGTTGGACGGCCTTATGGCTACACCTTC
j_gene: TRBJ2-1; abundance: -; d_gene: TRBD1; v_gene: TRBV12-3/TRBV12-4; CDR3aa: CASSLGRGKWNEQFF; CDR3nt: TGTGCCAGCAGTTTGGGCAGGGGGAAATGGAATGAGCAGTTCTTC
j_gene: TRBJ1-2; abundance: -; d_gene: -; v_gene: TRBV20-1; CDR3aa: CSAWGGEGYTF; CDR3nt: TGCAGTGCCTGGGGGGGGGAAGGCTACACCTTC
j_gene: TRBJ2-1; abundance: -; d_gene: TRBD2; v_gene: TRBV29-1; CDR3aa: CSAGGLAGGRNEQFF; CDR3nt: TGCAGCGCTGGGGGACTAGCGGGGGGCCGAAATGAGCAGTTCTTC
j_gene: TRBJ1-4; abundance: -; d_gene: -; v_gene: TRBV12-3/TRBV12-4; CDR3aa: CASIRKGSTNEKLFF; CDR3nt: TGTGCCAGCATTCGGAAGGGGTCCACTAATGAAAAACTGTTTTTT
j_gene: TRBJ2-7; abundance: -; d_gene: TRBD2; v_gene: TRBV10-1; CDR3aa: CASSTASGRLSYEQYF; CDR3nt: TGCGCCAGCAGTACTGCTAGCGGGAGGCTCTCCTACGAGCAGTACTTC
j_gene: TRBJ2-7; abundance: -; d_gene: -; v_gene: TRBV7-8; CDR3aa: CASSLDSPERQYF; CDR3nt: TGTGCCAGCAGCTTAGATAGTCCAGAGAGGCAGTACTTC
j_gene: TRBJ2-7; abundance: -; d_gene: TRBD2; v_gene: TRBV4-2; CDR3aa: CASSQGASGIYEQYF; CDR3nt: TGTGCCAGCAGCCAAGGCGCTAGCGGGATCTACGAGCAGTACTTC
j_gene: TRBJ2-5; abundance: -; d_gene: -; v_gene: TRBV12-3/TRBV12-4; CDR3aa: CASSPPTLEGKETQYF; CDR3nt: TGTGCCAGCAGCCCACCGACCCTGGAGGGAAAAGAGACCCAGTACTTC
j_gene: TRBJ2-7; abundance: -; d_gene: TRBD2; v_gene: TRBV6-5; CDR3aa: CASSYLAGVSEQYF; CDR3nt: TGTGCCAGCAGTTATCTGGCGGGAGTGAGCGAGCAGTACTTC
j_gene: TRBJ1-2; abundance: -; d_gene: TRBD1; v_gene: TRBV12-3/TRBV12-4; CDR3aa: CASSSSPGTDGYTF; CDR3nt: TGTGCCAGCAGCTCTTCACCCGGGACAGACGGCTACACCTTC
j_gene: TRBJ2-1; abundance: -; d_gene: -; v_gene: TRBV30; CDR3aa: CAWSVDKRVSYNEQFF; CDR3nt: TGTGCCTGGAGTGTGGATAAGCGAGTCTCCTACAATGAGCAGTTCTTC
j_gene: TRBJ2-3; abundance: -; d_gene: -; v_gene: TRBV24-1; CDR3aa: CATSDATGRGSTDTQYF; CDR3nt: TGTGCCACCAGTGATGCCACCGGGCGGGGAAGCACAGATACGCAGTATTTT
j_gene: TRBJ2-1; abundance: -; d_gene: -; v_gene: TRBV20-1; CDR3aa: CSARADPYNEQFF; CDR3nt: TGCAGTGCTAGAGCGGACCCCTACAATGAGCAGTTCTTC